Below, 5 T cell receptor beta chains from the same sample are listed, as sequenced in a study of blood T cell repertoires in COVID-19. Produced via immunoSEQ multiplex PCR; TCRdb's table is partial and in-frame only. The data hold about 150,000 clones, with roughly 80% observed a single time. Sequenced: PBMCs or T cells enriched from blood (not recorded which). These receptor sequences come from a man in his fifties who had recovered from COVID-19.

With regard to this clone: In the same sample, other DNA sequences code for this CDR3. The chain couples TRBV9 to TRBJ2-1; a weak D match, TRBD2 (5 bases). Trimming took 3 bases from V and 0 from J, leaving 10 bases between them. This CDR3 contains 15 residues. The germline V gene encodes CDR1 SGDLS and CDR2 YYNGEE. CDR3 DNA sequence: TGTGCCAGCAGCGCCAGTGGAGGCTCCTACAATGAGCAGTTCTTC. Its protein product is CASSASGGSYNEQFF. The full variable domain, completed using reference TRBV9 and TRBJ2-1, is DSGVTQTPKHLITATGQRVTLRCSPRSGDLSVYWYQQSLDQGLQFLIQYYNGEERAKGNILERFSAQQFPDLHSELNLSSLELGDSALYFCASSASGGSYNEQFFGPGTRLTVL.

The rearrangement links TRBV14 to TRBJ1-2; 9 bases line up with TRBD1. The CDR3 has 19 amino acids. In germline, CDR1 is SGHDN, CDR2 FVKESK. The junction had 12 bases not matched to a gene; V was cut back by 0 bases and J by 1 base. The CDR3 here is CASSQEVPRTGAVNYGYTF. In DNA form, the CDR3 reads TGTGCCAGCAGCCAAGAAGTTCCTCGGACAGGGGCCGTTAACTATGGCTACACCTTC.

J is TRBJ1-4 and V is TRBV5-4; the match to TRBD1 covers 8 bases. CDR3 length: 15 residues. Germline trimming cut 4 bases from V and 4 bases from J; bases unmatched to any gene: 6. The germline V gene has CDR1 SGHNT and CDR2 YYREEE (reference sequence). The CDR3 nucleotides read TGTGCCAGCAGCGTCGGACAGGGCTTTAATGAAAAACTGTTTTTT. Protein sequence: CASSVGQGFNEKLFF.

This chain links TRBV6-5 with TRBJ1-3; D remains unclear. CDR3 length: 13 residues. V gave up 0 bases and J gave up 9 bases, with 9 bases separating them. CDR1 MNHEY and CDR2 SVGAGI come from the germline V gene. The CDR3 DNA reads TGTGCCAGCAGTTACTCGGTACGCAGCACCATATATTTT. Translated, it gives CASSYSVRSTIYF.

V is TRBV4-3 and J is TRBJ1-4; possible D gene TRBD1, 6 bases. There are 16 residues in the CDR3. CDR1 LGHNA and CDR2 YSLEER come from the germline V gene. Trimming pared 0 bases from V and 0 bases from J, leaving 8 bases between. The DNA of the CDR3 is TGCGCCAGCAGCCAAGATTACAGGGCAACTAATGAAAAACTGTTTTTT. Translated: CASSQDYRATNEKLFF.